These 22 T cell receptor beta chains share one sample of origin, sequenced in a study of a mutant IDH1 vaccine in newly diagnosed glioma. Antigens for these TCRs are unknown. Assay used: immunoSEQ multiplex PCR; TCRdb lists only in-frame clones, some missing. The profile covers roughly 60,000 clones, with roughly four fifths appearing a single time and 6.5% to 9% taken by the ten largest. Time point denoted: week 5, during vaccination. Every vaccination contained 300 ug of the mutant IDH1 20-mer peptide and was paired with topical imiquimod. The material was PBMCs, obtained from a glioma patient whose treatment included an IDH1 peptide vaccine. All receptors derive from a woman in her forties or fifties with glioma.

A few counts support this clone. This chain uses TRBV28 with TRBJ1-5, with 9 bases that match TRBD1. CDR1 MDHEN and CDR2 SYDVKM come from the germline V gene. Trimming removed 4 bases from V and 6 bases from J; junction bases left unmatched: 7. CDR3 length: 15 amino acids. The CDR3 is CASSYSGTGTQPQHF. CDR3 DNA sequence: TGTGCCAGCAGTTATTCCGGGACAGGGACTCAGCCCCAGCATTTT.

The V gene is TRBV7-2, the J gene TRBJ2-7; TRBD1 agrees at 10 bases. This CDR3 region has 13 residues. The J segment lost 4 bases and the V segment lost 6 bases, leaving 3 bases of the junction unmatched. Germline lookup yields CDR1 SGHTA and CDR2 FQGNSA. CDR3 in amino acids: CASRRTGGYEQYF. CDR3 sequence (DNA): TGTGCCAGCAGGAGGACAGGGGGTTACGAGCAGTACTTC.

The genes are TRBV30 and TRBJ1-6; D may be TRBD1 (5 bases). CDR3 size: 13 residues. CDR1 and CDR2 from the germline V gene are GTSNPN and SVGIG (reference sequence). The V and J ends lost 2 bases and 7 bases respectively, with 9 bases between them. The CDR3, as DNA: TGTGCCTGGAGTCCAGGGAACAATTCACCCCTCCACTTT. As protein: CAWSPGNNSPLHF.

The chain links TRBV5-1 to TRBJ2-5; D is unclear. V lost 5 bases to trimming and J lost 5 bases, with 10 bases between them. Germline assignment: CDR1 SGHRS and CDR2 YFSETQ. CDR3 size: 12 residues. The CDR3 DNA reads TGCGCCAGCAGACTGCGGACGGAGACCCAGTACTTC. Protein: CASRLRTETQYF.

V is TRBV7-8 and J is TRBJ1-6, with a possible D match to TRBD1 (5 bases). The germline V and J ends were trimmed by 5 bases and 8 bases, with 13 bases remaining between them. The CDR3 loop spans 14 amino acids. From germline, CDR1 is SGHVS and CDR2 FQNEAQ. The CDR3 is CASSKTEGYSPLHF. The CDR3 DNA reads TGTGCCAGCAGCAAGACAGAGGGCTATTCACCCCTCCACTTT.

This chain links TRBV27 with TRBJ2-3, with TRBD1 as a possible D gene (5 bases). The V end was cut by 0 bases, the J end by 0 bases, with 13 bases between. Germline CDR1 and CDR2: MNHEY and SMNVEV (reference sequence). The CDR3 totals 17 residues. The CDR3 is CASSLSFLTASTDTQYF. CDR3 sequence (DNA): TGTGCCAGCAGTTTATCTTTTTTGACAGCGAGCACAGATACGCAGTATTTT.

This clone was picked up one time. V and J are TRBV7-9 and TRBJ2-1, with a tentative D call TRBD2 (6 bases). V dropped 4 bases and J dropped 5 bases, with 12 bases sitting between them. The germline CDR1 and CDR2 sequences are SEHNR and FQNEAQ (reference sequence). The CDR3 is made up of 14 amino acids. The CDR3 loop is CASSWASGDNEQFF. CDR3 nucleotides: TGTGCCAGCAGCTGGGCTTCGGGGGACAATGAGCAGTTCTTC.

This chain joins TRBV6-5 and TRBJ1-5; D is undetermined. The CDR3 is made up of 15 amino acids. Germline values: CDR1 MNHEY, CDR2 SVGAGI. Trimming removed 5 bases from V and 1 base from J, with 12 bases in between. CDR3 bases: TGTGCCAGCAGTCCAGCGGGGTTCAGCAATCAGCCCCAGCATTTT. The encoded protein is CASSPAGFSNQPQHF.

The genes are TRBV29-1 and TRBJ2-6; D is uncertain. Germline V CDR1 and CDR2: SQVTM, ANQGSEA. The V and J ends lost 5 bases and 4 bases respectively, with 6 bases between them. This CDR3 spans 12 amino acids. The CDR3 DNA reads as TGCAGCGTTTTTGTGGGGGCCAACGTCCTGACTTTC. Translated: CSVFVGANVLTF.

The table lists this clone with a few counts. The V and J genes are TRBV10-3 and TRBJ1-2; a weak D match, TRBD1 (5 bases). In germline, CDR1 is ENHRY, CDR2 SYGVKD. The CDR3 covers 14 residues. The V gene lost 2 bases and the J gene lost 5 bases, with 12 bases spanning the gap. The CDR3 sequence is CAISEEGPAYGYTF. The CDR3 DNA reads as TGTGCCATCAGTGAGGAGGGGCCCGCATATGGCTACACCTTC.

V gene TRBV9 combines with J gene TRBJ2-3; perhaps TRBD2 as D (5 bases). This CDR3 is built from 16 residues. CDR1 and CDR2 (germline): SGDLS, YYNGEE. Trimming took 0 bases from V and 2 from J, leaving 13 bases between them. In nucleotides, the CDR3 is TGTGCCAGCAGCGTAGGTCAGCGGCCCTACACAGATACGCAGTATTTT. Protein product: CASSVGQRPYTDTQYF.

The rearrangement uses TRBV7-9 and TRBJ2-3; tentatively, D is TRBD1 (6 bases). This CDR3 has 15 residues. Germline values: CDR1 SEHNR, CDR2 FQNEAQ (reference sequence). V was clipped by 0 bases and J by 4 bases, with 11 bases between them. Written as DNA, the CDR3 is TGTGCCAGCAGCTTAGCGGTTGCAGGGGCAGATACGCAGTATTTT. This translates into CASSLAVAGADTQYF. The complete variable domain, with remaining parts taken from reference TRBV7-9 and TRBJ2-3, reads DTGVSQNPRHKITKRGQNVTFRCDPISEHNRLYWYRQTLGQGPEFLTYFQNEAQLEKSRLLSDRFSAERPKGSFSTLEIQRTEQGDSAMYLCASSLAVAGADTQYFGPGTRLTVL.

The chain links TRBV4-2 to TRBJ2-3, with 7 positions matching TRBD2. The CDR3 runs 17 residues. After removal of 4 bases from V and 5 bases from J, the junction contained 15 bases not matched to a gene. The V gene's germline CDR1 is LGHNA and CDR2 YNFKEQ. CDR3 nucleotides: TGTGCCAGCAGCCCTTCCCCTACCGGCGGGGGACTAGATACGCAGTATTTT. Its protein is CASSPSPTGGGLDTQYF.

V usage is TRBV2 and J usage is TRBJ1-1, with D possibly TRBD1 on 5 matching bases. CDR1 is SNHLY and CDR2 is FYNNEI in the germline V gene. The V end was cut by 6 bases, the J end by 1 base, with 9 bases between. The CDR3 loop spans 13 amino acids. CDR3 sequence reads: CASSLQGNTEAFF. For the CDR3, the DNA is TGTGCCAGCAGCCTCCAGGGGAACACTGAAGCTTTCTTT. The variable domain in full, completed from reference TRBV2 and TRBJ1-1, reads EPEVTQTPSHQVTQMGQEVILRCVPISNHLYFYWYRQILGQKVEFLVSFYNNEISEKSEIFDDQFSVERPDGSNFTLKIRSTKLEDSAMYFCASSLQGNTEAFFGQGTRLTVV.

The chain employs TRBV20-1 and TRBJ1-4; no firm D call. Per germline, CDR1 DFQATT and CDR2 SNEGSKA (reference sequence). V was trimmed by 0 bases and J by 8 bases, leaving 4 bases between them. The CDR3 extends over 11 amino acids. Written as DNA, the CDR3 is TGCAGTGCTAGAGAACTAGAAAAACTGTTTTTT. Its translation: CSARELEKLFF.

The CDR3 DNA reads TGTGCCAGCAGCCCAGGGCTCTTCTACGAGCAGTACTTC. As protein: CASSPGLFYEQYF. The chain is built from TRBV27 and TRBJ2-7, with a weak D call TRBD1 (5 bases). Trimming took 6 bases from V and 3 from J, leaving 12 bases between them. CDR1 and CDR2 (germline): MNHEY, SMNVEV (reference sequence). The CDR3 totals 13 residues.

The chain joins TRBV5-6 to TRBJ2-1; TRBD2 agrees at 10 bases. This CDR3 has 16 amino acids. V shed 0 bases and J 9 bases; nucleotides not matched to a gene: 9. Germline V lookup: CDR1 SGHDT, CDR2 YYEEEE. CDR3 sequence: CASSLGSGGAFGEQFF. CDR3 in DNA: TGTGCCAGCAGCTTGGGAAGCGGGGGGGCTTTCGGTGAGCAGTTCTTC.

This chain joins TRBV27 and TRBJ1-2; D remains ambiguous. This CDR3 region has 14 residues. Germline assignment: CDR1 MNHEY and CDR2 SMNVEV (reference sequence). With 8 bases removed from V and 0 bases from J, the gap between germline ends came to 13 bases. The CDR3 sequence is CASGMDPTNYGYTF. The CDR3 DNA is TGTGCCAGCGGGATGGACCCAACTAACTATGGCTACACCTTC.

The rearrangement uses TRBV28 and TRBJ1-1, with TRBD1 matching over 8 bases. The CDR3 sequence is 15 residues long. Trimming at V came to 2 bases and at J to 10 bases, leaving 12 bases not matched to a gene. Germline V gene sequence: CDR1 MDHEN, CDR2 SYDVKM. The DNA for the CDR3 is TGTGCCAGCAGTTTAAGGCAGGGGGCAAATTCTAGAGCTTTCTTT. The encoded protein is CASSLRQGANSRAFF.

The rearrangement joins TRBV7-8 to TRBJ1-1; D not resolved. V shed 5 bases and J shed 4 bases, with 17 bases lying between them. Germline CDR1 reads SGHVS; CDR2 reads FQNEAQ. The CDR3 has 15 amino acids. The CDR3 reads CASSTQGRSGTEAFF. CDR3 bases: TGTGCCAGCAGCACACAAGGAAGGTCGGGCACTGAAGCTTTCTTT.

The rearrangement uses TRBV7-2 and TRBJ2-5; 12 bases line up with TRBD2. CDR1 is SGHTA and CDR2 is FQGNSA in the germline V gene. This CDR3 comprises 16 residues. The V segment lost 4 bases and the J segment 2 bases; nucleotides outside the gene matches: 5. The CDR3 here is CASSSWTSGEQETQYF. The CDR3, as DNA: TGTGCCAGCAGCTCGTGGACTAGCGGGGAGCAAGAGACCCAGTACTTC.

The table lists this clone with a few counts. V usage is TRBV5-8 and J usage is TRBJ1-5, with 9 positions matching TRBD1. V trimming: 4 bases; J trimming: 1 base; junction bases outside the gene matches: 3. CDR3 length equals 15 residues. The germline V gene has CDR1 SGHTS and CDR2 YDEGEE. This CDR3 is CASSRTGGSNQPQHF. CDR3 bases: TGTGCCAGCAGCCGTACAGGGGGCAGCAATCAGCCCCAGCATTTT.